This T cell receptor beta chain emerged from a study of blood T cell repertoires in COVID-19. The repertoire was sequenced with immunoSEQ multiplex PCR; TCRdb's copy has only in-frame clones and lacks some. The data contain a few hundred thousand clones, 70% to 90% of them singletons. The CDR3 length is 13 residues. The germline gives CDR1 LNHDA, CDR2 SQIVND (reference sequence). V lost 8 bases to trimming and J lost 1 base, with 11 bases between them. The sequenced sample consisted of peripheral blood. V is TRBV19 and J is TRBJ1-1; possibly TRBD1 for D (6 bases). The sequence was obtained from a woman aged 25 to 45 with active or convalescent COVID-19. The CDR3 sequence: CASFTTGNTEAFF. In nucleotides, the CDR3 is TGTGCCAGTTTTACGACAGGGAACACTGAAGCTTTCTTT.